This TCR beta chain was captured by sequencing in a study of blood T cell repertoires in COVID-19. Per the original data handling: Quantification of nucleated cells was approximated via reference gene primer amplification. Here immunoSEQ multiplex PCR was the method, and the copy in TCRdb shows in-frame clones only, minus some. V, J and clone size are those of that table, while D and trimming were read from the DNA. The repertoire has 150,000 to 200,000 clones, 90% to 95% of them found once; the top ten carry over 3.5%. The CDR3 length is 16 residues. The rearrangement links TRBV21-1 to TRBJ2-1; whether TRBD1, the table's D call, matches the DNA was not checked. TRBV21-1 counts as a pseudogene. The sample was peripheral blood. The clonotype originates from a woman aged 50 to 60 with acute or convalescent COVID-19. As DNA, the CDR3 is TGTGCCAGCAGCCCCCCCGGGACAGTTTCCTACAATGAGCAGTTCTTC. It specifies CASSPPGTVSYNEQFF.